The T cell receptor beta chain described here comes from a study of T cell responses to AZD1222 COVID-19 vaccine. Overall study: It was second doses at about 4 or about 12 weeks that were pooled. The study, taken as a whole, reports: Clonal diversity was possibly underestimated; the donors were predominantly white British and more often female. Increased Spike-specific TCR breadth and depth were observed after two AZD1222 doses. In the spike-specific TCR repertoire, nearly half reportedly target unmutated variant regions.

TCRdb's table, derived via immunoSEQ multiplex PCR, lists solely in-frame clones and lacks some. The table has about 190,000 clones, around 89% seen once; the top ten hold about 6.9%. The CDR3 consists of 13 residues. CDR1 is MGHRA, CDR2 YSYEKL, per germline. Trimming took 0 bases from V and 7 from J, leaving 7 bases between them. To note about this clone: Its antigen is not known.

The specimen was peripheral blood, collected on day 0 of AZD1222 vaccination. The genes are TRBV4-1 and TRBJ1-5; D not resolved. The TCR originated in an adult in good health. CDR3 DNA: TGCGCCAGCAGCCAAGATCTGGGACAGCCCCAGCATTTT. It translates to CASSQDLGQPQHF.